This T cell receptor beta chain was documented in a study of T-cell memory formation after mild COVID-19 (dated by TCRdb to the early 2020s). With respect to the entire study: TCR sequence clusters from the two donors were found to be largely donor specific. T-cell clones expanding and contracting after mild COVID-19 in two donors were tracked by longitudinal TCRalpha and TCRbeta repertoire sequencing. The cohort comprised two young, previously healthy adult volunteers, one female and one male.

This clonotype was recorded a few times. Its binding antigen is unknown. No base quality information exists; no much larger clone differs at one position. Deletion took 5 bases off V and 0 bases off J, with a span of 8 bases between the germline ends. The germline V gene (reference sequence) provides CDR1 SEHNR and CDR2 FQNEAQ. From the cysteine up to the phenylalanine, the CDR3 has a length of 13 residues. Only CDR3 DNA remains: 39 bases, in frame from the first base. PBMCs were isolated by Ficoll-Paque density gradient centrifugation. What the research found in general, with its limitations: SARS-CoV-2 specificity was not confirmed for the second-wave clones peaking on day 37. Contracting CD4+ clones appeared mostly in the CM and EM memory subsets, whereas CD8+ clones were enriched in EMRA. Balanced CD4/CD8 phenotypes were observed for clones contracting from day 15 to 85, whereas a bias towards CD4+ was observed for a second wave of clones expanding from day 15 to 37. Some responding clones were detected in pre-infection memory, suggesting pre-existing cross-reactive memory T cells joined the SARS-CoV-2 response. The study covered only a couple of mild cases, and larger cohorts including severe cases with pre-infection samples were considered necessary.

The run used an Illumina NovaSeq 6000. cDNA libraries for TCRalpha and TCRbeta were prepared by 5'RACE using constant-segment primers, with sample barcodes and unique molecular identifiers added. RNA was extracted from every sample with Trizol reagent. Libraries were amplified in two PCR steps, with a second sample barcode and Illumina TruSeq adapters added in the second step. The libraries were sequenced on an Illumina NovaSeq using 2 x 150 bp paired-end reads. The paper's data handling went like this. With migec v1.2.7, reads were demultiplexed and then collapsed into UMI-guided consensus sequences. Using mixcr v2.1.11, the UMI consensuses were aligned to TRA and TRB V and J templates and assembled into clonotypes. Expanded or contracted clonotypes were those called significant by both edgeR and NoisET, with noise models trained on biological replicates. edgeR calls used a false discovery rate-adjusted p below 0.01 and a log2 fold-change threshold of 1. As an exploratory analysis of dynamics, max-normalized trajectories of the 1000 most abundant clonotypes were examined with PCA combined with hierarchical clustering. Separately sequenced CD4+ and CD8+ repertoires were used to assign a CD4 or CD8 phenotype to each responding clone. TCRdb itself trimmed the public reads at Q25 with fastp, ran MiXCR and retained productive beta chains. Rows are combined by CDR3 protein, so each entry shows the most common genes and DNA. None of the V and J calls come from the authors' own analysis; TCRdb made them. The sample profile shows hundreds of thousands of distinct CDR3 sequences; about a sixth of them were found once. Of the sample, around 23% is held by the ten largest clones.

This clonotype was obtained from a man between 18 and 35 years old who had mild COVID-19 (a few samples of this study predate the infection). The sample titles of this study are shuffled in the database, so cell type and time point are left out; the donor was told from shared clones. The rearrangement joined TRBV7-9 to TRBJ2-7, with the D gene too uncertain to name. The sample comprised PBMCs or a T cell subset sorted from them (not recorded which). The sequenced DNA is TGTGCCAGCAGCACAGCGTTCTCCTACGAGCAGTACTTC. This translates into CASSTAFSYEQYF.